The TCR beta chain under discussion was sequenced for a study of PD-1 blockade in classical Hodgkin lymphoma. Study-level results: Compared with healthy donors, newly diagnosed patients reportedly showed lower baseline TCR diversity. Sources of repertoire differences remain undefined, possibly disease activity or prior therapy.

The assay was immunoSEQ multiplex PCR, and TCRdb's table has in-frame clones only and misses some. This table holds some 49,000 clones, roughly 93% found once. V was cut by 2 bases and J by 5 bases, with 18 bases left in between. Per the germline V gene, CDR1 is MDHEN and CDR2 is SYDVKM. There are 16 residues in the CDR3. On this clone itself: The antigen remains unidentified.

The time point: newly diagnosed, previously untreated cHL patient sample. Untreated, newly diagnosed classical Hodgkin lymphoma PBMCs served for comparison. This sequence joins TRBV28 and TRBJ1-2, with D possibly TRBD1 on 5 matching bases. The TCR comes from a human donor with classical Hodgkin lymphoma. Material: peripheral blood mononuclear cells (PBMCs). This chain's CDR3 is CASSLHTTGVGYGYTF. The CDR3 nucleotides are TGTGCCAGCAGTTTACATACAACGGGGGTGGGGTATGGCTACACCTTC.